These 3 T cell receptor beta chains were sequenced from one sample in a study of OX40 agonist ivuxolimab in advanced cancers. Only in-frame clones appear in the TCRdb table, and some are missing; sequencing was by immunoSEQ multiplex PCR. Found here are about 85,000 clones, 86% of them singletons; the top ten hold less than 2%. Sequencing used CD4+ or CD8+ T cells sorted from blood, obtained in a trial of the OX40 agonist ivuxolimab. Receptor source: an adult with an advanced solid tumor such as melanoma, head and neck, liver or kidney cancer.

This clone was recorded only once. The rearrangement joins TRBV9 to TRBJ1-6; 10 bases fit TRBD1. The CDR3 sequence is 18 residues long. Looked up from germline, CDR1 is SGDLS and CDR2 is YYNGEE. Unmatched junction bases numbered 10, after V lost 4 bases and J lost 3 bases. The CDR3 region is CASSLWTGDRGYNSPLHF. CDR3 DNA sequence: TGTGCCAGCAGCCTATGGACCGGGGACAGGGGCTATAATTCACCCCTCCACTTT.

CDR3 DNA sequence: TGTGCCAGCAGTGAGACCGGGGGGGCTCGGGGCTACACCTTC. It is translated as CASSETGGARGYTF. This chain links TRBV2 with TRBJ1-2; tentative D call: TRBD1 (6 bases). Germline V gives CDR1 SNHLY, CDR2 FYNNEI. The germline V and J ends were trimmed by 3 bases and 8 bases, with 16 bases remaining between them. The CDR3 totals 14 residues.

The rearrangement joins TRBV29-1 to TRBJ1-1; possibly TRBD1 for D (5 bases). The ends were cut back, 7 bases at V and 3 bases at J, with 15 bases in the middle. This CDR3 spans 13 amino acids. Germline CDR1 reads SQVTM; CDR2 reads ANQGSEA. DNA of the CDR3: TGCAGCGCCGGACAATTCGAGGACACTGAAGCTTTCTTT. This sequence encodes CSAGQFEDTEAFF.